This T cell receptor (beta chain) was observed in a study of sequential checkpoint blockade in melanoma. Overall study context: First-line arms were nivolumab then ipilimumab, or the reverse, randomized 1:1. Each arm's sequence ended with maintenance nivolumab.

The CDR3 covers 15 residues. The J segment lost 3 bases and the V segment lost 7 bases, leaving 11 bases of the junction unmatched. Germline loops: CDR1 LNHDA, CDR2 SQIVND (reference sequence). This sample's treatment: randomized to nivolumab then ipilimumab (arm A) or the reverse (arm B). Patients had received no earlier DNA-damaging chemotherapy. From thawed PBMCs, live CD3+CD8+ cells negative for CD19 and CD56 were sorted. Profiling relied on immunoSEQ multiplex PCR, and the TCRdb table lists in-frame clones only, not all of them. The table has about 5,100 clones, around three quarters seen once. This rearrangement joins TRBV19 to TRBJ1-1; TRBD1 matches at 7 bases. The source is a human patient with melanoma. Some clones in this sample may be carry-over from other donors' samples. The sample consisted of CD8+ T cells sorted from blood (inferred from file names), taken from a patient given nivolumab and ipilimumab in sequence. The DNA of the CDR3 is TGTGCCAGTATCCCTAGGGGGCGGAAGGACACTGAAGCTTTCTTT. It specifies CASIPRGRKDTEAFF.